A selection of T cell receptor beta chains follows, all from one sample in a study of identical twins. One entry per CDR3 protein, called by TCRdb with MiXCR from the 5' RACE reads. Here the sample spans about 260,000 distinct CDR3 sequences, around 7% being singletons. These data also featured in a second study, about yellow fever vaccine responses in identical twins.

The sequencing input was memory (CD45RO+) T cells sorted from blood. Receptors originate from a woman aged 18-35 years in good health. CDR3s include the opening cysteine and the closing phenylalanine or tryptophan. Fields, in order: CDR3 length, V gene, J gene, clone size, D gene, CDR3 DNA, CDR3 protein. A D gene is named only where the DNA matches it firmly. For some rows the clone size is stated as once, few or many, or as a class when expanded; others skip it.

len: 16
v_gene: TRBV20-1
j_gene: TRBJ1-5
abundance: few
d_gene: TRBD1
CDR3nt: TGCAGTGCCACCGGGGACAGGGGGGAATGGGATCAGCCCCAGCATTTT
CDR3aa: CSATGDRGEWDQPQHF

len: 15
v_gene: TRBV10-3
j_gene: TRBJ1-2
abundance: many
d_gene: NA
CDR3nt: TGTGCCATCAGAATCGGGGAGGCCAATAACTATGGCTACACCTTC
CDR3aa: CAIRIGEANNYGYTF

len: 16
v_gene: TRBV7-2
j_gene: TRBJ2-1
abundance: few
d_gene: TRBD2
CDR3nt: TGTGCCAGCAGCTTAAAAAGCGGGAGTGGTTGGGATGAGCAGTTCTTC
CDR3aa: CASSLKSGSGWDEQFF

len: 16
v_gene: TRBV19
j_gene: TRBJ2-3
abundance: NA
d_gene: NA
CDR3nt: TGTGCCAGTAGTATAGATCGTGTGGGAGAAGGAGATACGCAGTATTTT
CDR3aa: CASSIDRVGEGDTQYF

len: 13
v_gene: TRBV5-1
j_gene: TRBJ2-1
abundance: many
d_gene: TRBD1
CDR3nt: TGCGCCAGCAGCTGGGACAGCGACAATGAGCAGTTCTTC
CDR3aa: CASSWDSDNEQFF

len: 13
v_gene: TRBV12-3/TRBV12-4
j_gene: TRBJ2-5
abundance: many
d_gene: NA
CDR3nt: TGTGCCAGCGGTGCAGGTCGTATGGAGACCCAGTACTTC
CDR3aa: CASGAGRMETQYF

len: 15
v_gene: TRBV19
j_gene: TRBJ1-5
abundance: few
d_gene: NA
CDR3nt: TGTGCCAGTAGTATTCAAACAGGGTTCAATCAGCCCCAGCATTTT
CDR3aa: CASSIQTGFNQPQHF

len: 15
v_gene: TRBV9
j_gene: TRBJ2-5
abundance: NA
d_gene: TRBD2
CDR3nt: TGTGCCAGCAGCGTCCTAGCGGGCTATCAAGAGACCCAGTACTTC
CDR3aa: CASSVLAGYQETQYF

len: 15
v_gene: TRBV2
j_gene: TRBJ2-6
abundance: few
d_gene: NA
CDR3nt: TGTGCCAGCTATCCTTACGCGTCTGGGGCCAACGTCCTGACTTTC
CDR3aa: CASYPYASGANVLTF

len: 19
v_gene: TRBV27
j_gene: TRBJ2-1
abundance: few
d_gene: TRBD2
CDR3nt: TGTGCCAGCAGCCGATTACCGGGACTAGCGGGGGGGCTTGGCAATGAGCAGTTCTTC
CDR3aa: CASSRLPGLAGGLGNEQFF

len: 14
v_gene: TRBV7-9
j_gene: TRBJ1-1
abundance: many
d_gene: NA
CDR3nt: TGTGCCAGCAGAGTAGACACCGATAACACTGAAGCTTTCTTT
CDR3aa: CASRVDTDNTEAFF

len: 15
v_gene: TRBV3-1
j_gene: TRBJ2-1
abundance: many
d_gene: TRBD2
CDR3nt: TGTGCCAGCAGCTCGCCGGGACTAGGTCTCGATGAGCAGTTCTTC
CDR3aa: CASSSPGLGLDEQFF

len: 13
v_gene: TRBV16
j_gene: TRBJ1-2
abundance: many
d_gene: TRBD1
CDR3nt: TGTGCCAGCAGCCGGGACAGGGCCTATGGCTACACCTTC
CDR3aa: CASSRDRAYGYTF

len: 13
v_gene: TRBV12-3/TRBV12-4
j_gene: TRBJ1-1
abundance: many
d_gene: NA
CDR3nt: TGTGCCAGCAGTTTGCGACAGTTCACTGAAGCTTTCTTT
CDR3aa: CASSLRQFTEAFF

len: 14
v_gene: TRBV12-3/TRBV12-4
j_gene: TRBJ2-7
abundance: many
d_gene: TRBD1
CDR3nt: TGTGCCAGCAGTGGCGGGACAGGGACCTACGAGCAGTACTTC
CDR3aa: CASSGGTGTYEQYF

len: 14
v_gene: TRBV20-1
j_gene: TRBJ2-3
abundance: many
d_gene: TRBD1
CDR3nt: TGCAGTTCCAGGGGGCTGATATACACAGATACGCAGTATTTT
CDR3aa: CSSRGLIYTDTQYF

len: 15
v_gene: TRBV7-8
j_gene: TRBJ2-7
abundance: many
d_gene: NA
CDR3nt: TGTGCCAGCAGCTTAACAGAACTAGACGTCCACGAGCAGTACTTC
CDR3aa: CASSLTELDVHEQYF

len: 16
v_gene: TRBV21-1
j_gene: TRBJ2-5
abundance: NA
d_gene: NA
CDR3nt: TGTGCCAGCAGCCCTGAAGAGGAAGGGTCACAAGAGACCCAGTACTTC
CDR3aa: CASSPEEEGSQETQYF

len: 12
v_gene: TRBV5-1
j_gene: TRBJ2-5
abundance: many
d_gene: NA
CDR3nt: TGCGCCAGCAGCTCGGCCCAAGAGACCCAGTACTTC
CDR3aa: CASSSAQETQYF

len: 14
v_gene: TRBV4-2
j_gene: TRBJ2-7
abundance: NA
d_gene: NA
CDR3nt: TGTGCCAGCAGCCGAAAGACGGAGGTGAACGAGCAGTACTTC
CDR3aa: CASSRKTEVNEQYF

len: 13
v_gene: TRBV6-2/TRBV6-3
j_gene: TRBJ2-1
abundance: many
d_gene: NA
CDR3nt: TGTGCCAGCAGAAGGGGTATAGGGGGTGAGCAGTTCTTC
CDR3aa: CASRRGIGGEQFF

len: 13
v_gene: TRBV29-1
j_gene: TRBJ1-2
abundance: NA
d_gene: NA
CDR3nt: TGCAGCGTCCCGACGGAGCCGAACTATGGCTACACCTTC
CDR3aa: CSVPTEPNYGYTF

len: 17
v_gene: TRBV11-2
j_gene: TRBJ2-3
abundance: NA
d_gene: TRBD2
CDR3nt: TGTGCCAGCAGCTTATCTAGCGGGGGGGCTGGGACAGATACGCAGTATTTT
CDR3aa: CASSLSSGGAGTDTQYF

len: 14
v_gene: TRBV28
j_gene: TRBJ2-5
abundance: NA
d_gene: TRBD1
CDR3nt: TGTGCCAGCAGTCTCCGGACAGGTGTAGAGACCCAGTACTTC
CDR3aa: CASSLRTGVETQYF

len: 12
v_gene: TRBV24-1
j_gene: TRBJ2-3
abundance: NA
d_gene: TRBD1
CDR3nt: TGTGCCACCAGTGGTGGGACAGCTACGCAGTATTTT
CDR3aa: CATSGGTATQYF

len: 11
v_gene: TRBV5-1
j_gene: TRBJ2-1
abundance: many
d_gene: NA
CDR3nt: TGCGCCAGCAGCTTATTAAAGGAGCAGTTCTTC
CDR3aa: CASSLLKEQFF

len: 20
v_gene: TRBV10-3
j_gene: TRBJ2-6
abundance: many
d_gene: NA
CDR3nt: TGTGCCATCAGGGCGTTTGTTGGGGGGCCTCCACTCTCTGGGGCCAACGTCCTGACTTTC
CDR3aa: CAIRAFVGGPPLSGANVLTF

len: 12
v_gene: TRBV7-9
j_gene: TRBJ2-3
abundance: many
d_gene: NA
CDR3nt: TGTGCCAGCAGCTTAGCTCCAGATACGCAGTATTTT
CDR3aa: CASSLAPDTQYF

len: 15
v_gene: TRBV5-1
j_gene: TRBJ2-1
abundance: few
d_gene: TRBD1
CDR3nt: TGCGCCAGCAGCGAGGACAGGGGGATCTACAATGAGCAGTTCTTC
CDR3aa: CASSEDRGIYNEQFF